This T cell receptor beta chain is from a study of cytomegalovirus exposure and HLA in healthy donors. General study results and limits: Per a prior analysis, the majority of TCR beta V segments were productive roughly 87% or roughly 30% of the time.

It was with 60 Vbeta and 13 Jbeta primers that the PCR ran. Some clones are missing from TCRdb's copy, which holds only in-frame ones; the method was immunoSEQ multiplex PCR. The sample totals under 200,000 clones. Germline V gene data show CDR1 as SGHNT and CDR2 as YENEEA. The CDR3 runs to 16 residues. The ends were cut back, 0 bases at V and 0 bases at J, with 9 bases in the middle. About this clone itself: Its cognate antigen is unknown.

The material sequenced was PBMCs. This receptor was taken from a man aged 30 to 39 in good health and CMV-seronegative. The chain links TRBV11-3 to TRBJ1-3; D is unclear. Here the CDR3 reads CASSLEGSTSGNTIYF. For the CDR3, the DNA is TGTGCCAGCAGCTTAGAGGGCAGTACCTCTGGAAACACCATATATTTT.